This entry lists 20 T cell receptor beta chains sequenced from one sample in a study of neurological immune-mediated disorders. TCRdb used MiXCR to reprocess the 5' RACE reads, holding one entry per CDR3 protein. The data hold some 47,000 distinct CDR3 sequences, with about 6.3% observed a single time. The sample consisted of CD4+ T cells from blood. Receptor source: a woman between 40 and 55 years old in good health.

This clonotype occurred many times. This chain joins TRBV2 and TRBJ2-5; D ambiguous. Germline CDR1 and CDR2: SNHLY and FYNNEI. This CDR3 is built from 11 residues. V was clipped by 7 bases and J by 5 bases, with 8 bases between them. CDR3 in amino acids: CASMIRETQYF. CDR3 in DNA: TGTGCCAGCATGATAAGGGAGACCCAGTACTTC.

This clonotype was seen repeatedly, ten times or more. V gene TRBV28 combines with J gene TRBJ2-1; 12 bases align to TRBD2. J gave up 6 bases and V 3 bases, and 6 bases lay outside the gene matches. CDR3 length equals 16 residues. CDR1 is MDHEN and CDR2 is SYDVKM in the germline V gene. In DNA form, the CDR3 reads TGTGCCAGCAGTTTTCAGGCTAGCGGGAGGGTCAATGAGCAGTTCTTC. Its translation: CASSFQASGRVNEQFF.

There are many counts of this clonotype. The genes are TRBV29-1 and TRBJ1-6, with TRBD1 as a possible D gene (6 bases). V was clipped by 7 bases and J by 5 bases, with 12 bases between them. The CDR3 is 13 residues long. Germline CDR1 reads SQVTM; CDR2 reads ANQGSEA. The CDR3 reads CSARAGDNSPLHF. In DNA, the CDR3 is TGCAGCGCTAGGGCAGGGGATAATTCACCCCTCCACTTT.

At least ten counts were recorded for this clonotype. V and J are TRBV28 and TRBJ1-4; D is perhaps TRBD1 (5 bases). CDR3 length: 12 residues. V dropped 8 bases and J dropped 6 bases, with 10 bases sitting between them. Germline CDR1 MDHEN, CDR2 SYDVKM. CDR3 sequence: CASGTAYEKLFF. The CDR3 DNA sequence: TGTGCCAGCGGGACTGCCTATGAAAAACTGTTTTTT.

This clonotype has ten or more counts. In DNA, the CDR3 is TGTGCCAGCAGCTTAGCGGTGACACCGCAGCAGTACTTC. Translating it yields CASSLAVTPQQYF. V usage is TRBV7-2 and J usage is TRBJ2-7, with D unclear. Germline V gives CDR1 SGHTA, CDR2 FQGNSA. V was cut by 0 bases and J by 8 bases, with 11 bases left in between. This CDR3 has 13 residues.

This clonotype was seen at least ten times. The chain uses TRBV5-1 and TRBJ2-1; D gene uncertain. The CDR3 length is 14 residues. Germline CDR1 reads SGHRS; CDR2 reads YFSETQ. The V gene lost 0 bases and the J gene lost 4 bases, with 8 bases spanning the gap. The CDR3 here is CASSLDTGYNEQFF. CDR3 nucleotides: TGCGCCAGCAGCTTGGATACCGGATACAATGAGCAGTTCTTC.

With regard to this clonotype: One end of the junction does not line up with germline, which may come from a read error. The V and J genes are TRBV5-3 and TRBJ1-2; D is uncertain. TRBV5-3 is sorted into the ORF group, with uncertain function. This CDR3 contains 12 residues. CDR3 nucleotide sequence: TGTGTCAGAAGCCCGGGGAGGTATGGCTACACCTTC. Translating gives CVRSPGRYGYTF.

In this sample, this clonotype turned up many times. This chain links TRBV7-2 with TRBJ2-5, with a possible D match to TRBD1 (6 bases). V dropped 1 base and J dropped 3 bases, with 6 bases sitting between them. Per the germline V gene, CDR1 is SGHTA and CDR2 is FQGNSA. CDR3 length: 13 residues. CDR3 bases: TGTGCCAGCAGCTTAGGGACAGAAGAGACCCAGTACTTC. It is translated as CASSLGTEETQYF. Full variable domain (missing parts from reference TRBV7-2 and TRBJ2-5): GAGVSQSPSNKVTEKGKDVELRCDPISGHTALYWYRQSLGQGLEFLIYFQGNSAPDKSGLPSDRFSAERTGGSVSTLTIQRTQQEDSAVYLCASSLGTEETQYFGPGTRLLVL.

This clonotype has ten or more counts. The rearrangement links TRBV7-3 to TRBJ1-1; D may be TRBD1 (5 bases). Between the trimmed V and J ends, which lost 1 base and 3 bases, there was a span of 21 bases. The CDR3 is 18 amino acids. In germline, CDR1 is SGHTA, CDR2 FQGTGA. CDR3: CASSLKALGTRRDTEAFF. CDR3 nucleotide sequence: TGTGCCAGCAGCTTAAAAGCATTAGGGACCAGACGAGACACTGAAGCTTTCTTT.

The chain links TRBV20-1 to TRBJ2-1; maybe TRBD2 (6 bases). The germline V gene has CDR1 DFQATT and CDR2 SNEGSKA (reference sequence). The CDR3 runs to 12 residues. V was trimmed by 8 bases and J by 1 base, leaving 9 bases between them. CDR3 sequence reads: CSMEGSYNEQFF. The DNA of the CDR3 is TGCAGTATGGAGGGGTCCTACAATGAGCAGTTCTTC.

This clonotype was seen many times. The chain links TRBV10-3 to TRBJ2-1, with D perhaps TRBD1 (6 bases). V was clipped by 6 bases and J by 4 bases, with 10 bases between them. CDR3 length: 13 amino acids. The germline gives CDR1 ENHRY, CDR2 SYGVKD. The CDR3 is CAIRDRAYNEQFF. CDR3 nucleotide sequence: TGTGCCATCAGGGACAGAGCATACAATGAGCAGTTCTTC.

V gene TRBV7-6 combines with J gene TRBJ2-3; D perhaps matches TRBD2 (7 bases). The CDR3 is 14 amino acids. The ends were cut back, 6 bases at V and 11 bases at J, with 21 bases in the middle. CDR1 is SGHVS, CDR2 FNYEAQ, per germline. The CDR3 DNA is TGTGCCAGCAGGCAAGGGGGAGGGAACGATGAGCAGTATTTT. Protein: CASRQGGGNDEQYF.

In its sample, this clonotype was seen many times. The rearrangement uses TRBV28 and TRBJ2-6; TRBD1 matches 9 bases. Trimming at V came to 3 bases and at J to 0 bases, leaving 3 bases not matched to a gene. The length of the CDR3 is 17 residues. The V gene's germline CDR1 is MDHEN and CDR2 SYDVKM. The CDR3 DNA is TGTGCCAGCAGTTTCGGGACAGGGCCCTCTGGGGCCAACGTCCTGACTTTC. Amino acids: CASSFGTGPSGANVLTF.

This clonotype was recorded at least ten times. The chain employs TRBV12-3 or TRBV12-4 and TRBJ1-4; no definite D call. Trimming removed 3 bases from V and 11 bases from J, with 13 bases in between. This CDR3 comprises 13 residues. This CDR3 reads CASSLAEARKLFF. In nucleotides, the CDR3 is TGTGCCAGCAGTTTGGCGGAGGCGAGGAAACTGTTTTTT.

This clonotype was detected ten times or more. The junction differs from germline at one of its ends, possibly a read error. The rearrangement uses TRBV29-1 and TRBJ2-1, with D unclear. Germline V gene data show CDR1 as SQVTM and CDR2 as ANQGSEA. This CDR3 region has 10 residues. In nucleotides, the CDR3 is TGCAGCGTTGATTCCCCGAGCAAGATCTTC. Translating gives CSVDSPSKIF.

This clonotype occurred many times. The chain carries TRBV6-2 or TRBV6-3 and TRBJ2-1; D not resolved. Trimming cost V 2 bases and J 3 bases, with 14 bases left between them. The CDR3 consists of 16 residues. Germline-derived CDR1 and CDR2 are MNHEY and SVGEGT. The CDR3 DNA reads as TGTGCCAGCAGTTACGGAATTCTGGGTATCTACAATGAGCAGTTCTTC. Translating gives CASSYGILGIYNEQFF.

This clonotype has at least ten counts. V is TRBV4-1 and J is TRBJ2-6, with TRBD1 matching 7 bases. Germline V gives CDR1 MGHRA, CDR2 YSYEKL. This CDR3 region has 20 residues. The junction had 12 bases not matched to a gene; V was cut back by 0 bases and J by 1 base. The DNA of the CDR3 is TGCGCCAGCAGCCAAGATTTGCCAGGGGGTAGTCTTTCTGGGGCCAACGTCCTGACTTTC. Translated: CASSQDLPGGSLSGANVLTF.

This clonotype has a count of ten or more. The chain combines TRBV9 with TRBJ1-1; D ambiguous. V was trimmed by 2 bases and J by 2 bases, leaving 7 bases between them. Germline values: CDR1 SGDLS, CDR2 YYNGEE. The CDR3 length is 13 residues. CDR3 in amino acids: CASSVQFNTEAFF. The CDR3 DNA reads as TGTGCCAGCAGCGTCCAATTTAACACTGAAGCTTTCTTT.

In this sample, this clonotype turned up many times. V usage is TRBV20-1 and J usage is TRBJ1-1, with TRBD1 as a possible D gene (5 bases). Trimming removed 1 base at V and 5 bases at J, with 20 bases between. The germline V gene has CDR1 DFQATT and CDR2 SNEGSKA (reference sequence). The CDR3 sequence is 16 residues long. This CDR3 reads CSARGRGPSPGTEAFF. CDR3 DNA: TGCAGTGCTAGAGGGAGGGGCCCCAGTCCGGGAACTGAAGCTTTCTTT.

This clonotype was recorded at least ten times. The gene calls are TRBV11-2 and TRBJ2-3; 7 nucleotides align to TRBD2. The CDR3 runs 15 residues. V was pared by 4 bases and J by 6 bases, with 10 bases of the junction left unmatched. Germline-derived CDR1 and CDR2 are SGHAT and FQNNGV. The CDR3 here is CASSSLSGKIDTQYF. CDR3 DNA: TGTGCCAGCAGCTCCTTAAGCGGGAAAATTGATACGCAGTATTTT.